The 24 T cell receptor beta chains given below trace back to one sample, sequenced in a study of blood T cell repertoires in COVID-19. The assay was immunoSEQ multiplex PCR, and TCRdb's table has in-frame clones only and misses some. The data contain roughly 250,000 clones, more than 85% of them seen just once; the ten biggest clones take up around 0.84%. The sample consisted of peripheral blood. The source of these receptors is a man younger than 40 with acute or convalescent COVID-19.

V gene TRBV5-1 combines with J gene TRBJ1-1; a possible D gene is TRBD1 (6 bases). Germline lookup yields CDR1 SGHRS and CDR2 YFSETQ. The germline V and J ends were trimmed by 0 bases and 5 bases, with 11 bases remaining between them. The length of the CDR3 is 14 residues. CDR3: CASSLAVQGTEAFF. CDR3 DNA sequence: TGCGCCAGCAGCTTGGCCGTACAGGGTACTGAAGCTTTCTTT.

Note on this clone: At one boundary the junction diverges from the germline segment, which might be a read error. The chain links TRBV7-7 to TRBJ2-7, with 7 nucleotides matching TRBD1. The CDR3 spans 15 residues. Germline-derived CDR1 and CDR2 are SSHAT and FNYEAQ (reference sequence). The DNA of the CDR3 is TGTGCTAGCATTCCCAGGGGGATTTTTAGGTACGAGCAGTACTTC. The encoded protein is CASIPRGIFRYEQYF. Drawing the rest from reference TRBV7-7 and TRBJ2-7, the complete variable domain is GAGVSQSPRYKVTKRGQDVTLRCDPISSHATLYWYQQALGQGPEFLTYFNYEAQPDKSGLPSDRFSAERPEGSISTLTIQRTEQRDSAMYRCASIPRGIFRYEQYFGPGTRLTVT.

This clone has only one observation. This chain connects TRBV11-2 to TRBJ2-5; the D gene is possibly TRBD2 (6 bases). V lost 3 bases to trimming and J lost 5 bases, with 19 bases between them. CDR3 length: 16 residues. CDR1 and CDR2 from the germline V gene are SGHAT and FQNNGV. CDR3 residues: CASSLSLAGRGETQYF. CDR3 coding DNA: TGTGCCAGCAGCTTGTCCTTGGCGGGGCGCGGGGAGACCCAGTACTTC.

The chain links TRBV7-3 to TRBJ1-6; the match to TRBD1 covers 9 bases. This CDR3 comprises 15 residues. Germline trimming cut 3 bases from V and 7 bases from J; bases unmatched to any gene: 4. CDR1 SGHTA and CDR2 FQGTGA come from the germline V gene. This chain's CDR3 is CASSFSGQGNSPLHF. In DNA form, the CDR3 reads TGTGCCAGCAGCTTCTCGGGACAGGGAAATTCACCCCTCCACTTT. Together with reference TRBV7-3 and TRBJ1-6, the CDR3 gives the full variable domain: GAGVSQTPSNKVTEKGKYVELRCDPISGHTALYWYRQSLGQGPEFLIYFQGTGAADDSGLPNDRFFAVRPEGSVSTLKIQRTERGDSAVYLCASSFSGQGNSPLHFGNGTRLTVT.

V is TRBV21-1 and J is TRBJ2-5; TRBD2 is the table's D call, not checked against the DNA. TRBV21-1 is classified as a pseudogene. The CDR3 loop spans 12 amino acids. Written as DNA, the CDR3 is TGTGCCAGCAGCCCCGAACTGGAGACCCAGTACTTC. It yields the protein CASSPELETQYF.

The chain employs TRBV16 and TRBJ1-1, with a possible D match to TRBD1 (5 bases). CDR3 length equals 13 residues. The V gene lost 6 bases and the J gene lost 1 base, with 9 bases spanning the gap. CDR1 KGHSY and CDR2 FQNENV come from the germline V gene. CDR3 in DNA: TGTGCCAGCAGTCCGGGGGAGAACACTGAAGCTTTCTTT. Amino acid sequence: CASSPGENTEAFF.

This clone appeared a few times. The V gene is TRBV19, the J gene TRBJ1-2; 8 nucleotides line up with TRBD1. Germline CDR1 is LNHDA and CDR2 is SQIVND (reference sequence). This CDR3 is 18 amino acids long. J was trimmed by 4 bases and V by 5 bases; bases with no gene match: 18. The CDR3, as DNA: TGTGCCAGTAGTTCGCGTGGACAGGGCCATTACCCCCTCTATGGCTACACCTTC. Translated, it gives CASSSRGQGHYPLYGYTF.

CDR3 loop: CASSFNPFRSLYEQYF. CDR3 coding DNA: TGTGCCAGCAGCTTCAATCCCTTTCGGTCACTTTACGAGCAGTACTTC. The chain joins TRBV11-2 to TRBJ2-7; D unresolved. Germline V gene lookup returns CDR1 SGHAT and CDR2 FQNNGV. V was clipped by 3 bases and J by 4 bases, with 19 bases between them. The CDR3 runs to 16 residues.

The CDR3 DNA reads as TGTGCCAGCAGTGAGCCCTCGGGACAGGGGGCTTTTGGCTACACCTTC. Its protein product is CASSEPSGQGAFGYTF. The chain employs TRBV28 and TRBJ1-2, with 12 bases fitting TRBD1. The V gene end was trimmed by 5 bases and the J gene end by 7 bases; junction bases not matched to a gene: 11. Germline V gives CDR1 MDHEN, CDR2 SYDVKM. The CDR3 consists of 16 residues.

The rearrangement links TRBV19 to TRBJ1-5; D perhaps matches TRBD1 (5 bases). Trimming stripped 3 bases from V and 3 bases from J, with 9 bases between. Germline-derived CDR1 and CDR2 are LNHDA and SQIVND (reference sequence). The CDR3 is made up of 14 amino acids. CDR3 bases: TGTGCCAGTAGTATTAGGGGATTCAATCAGCCCCAGCATTTT. It yields the protein CASSIRGFNQPQHF. The entire variable domain, with the rest obtained from reference TRBV19 and TRBJ1-5, is as follows: DGGITQSPKYLFRKEGQNVTLSCEQNLNHDAMYWYRQDPGQGLRLIYYSQIVNDFQKGDIAEGYSVSREKKESFPLTVTSAQKNPTAFYLCASSIRGFNQPQHFGDGTRLSIL.

The V gene is TRBV14, the J gene TRBJ2-2; D might be TRBD1 (5 bases). Germline lookup yields CDR1 SGHDN and CDR2 FVKESK. CDR3 size: 16 residues. Trimming removed 0 bases from V and 5 bases from J, with 13 bases in between. The CDR3 region has the DNA TGTGCCAGCAGCCAAGAGGGCAGGGATAATACCGGGGAGCTGTTTTTT. Translating gives CASSQEGRDNTGELFF.

The CDR3: CASSVGRTGVLSGYTF. The CDR3 DNA sequence: TGTGCCAGCAGCGTAGGTAGGACAGGGGTCTTGAGTGGCTACACCTTC. The V gene is TRBV9, the J gene TRBJ1-2; 9 nucleotides match TRBD1. Unmatched junction bases numbered 10, after V lost 0 bases and J lost 7 bases. CDR1 is SGDLS, CDR2 YYNGEE, per germline. The CDR3 loop spans 16 amino acids.

This chain links TRBV3-1 (or the pseudogene TRBV3-2) with TRBJ1-4; D gene ambiguous. The CDR3 extends over 14 amino acids. The ends were cut back, 3 bases at V and 8 bases at J, with 13 bases in the middle. Germline V lookup: CDR1 LGHDT, CDR2 YNNKEL (reference sequence). The CDR3 DNA sequence: TGTGCCAGCAGCCACCTCGTAGCCGGGGAAAAACTGTTTTTT. Protein product: CASSHLVAGEKLFF.

This CDR3 reads CSASRLAGGQETQYF. The CDR3 region has the DNA TGCAGTGCTAGTAGGTTAGCGGGGGGACAAGAGACCCAGTACTTC. The V and J genes are TRBV20-1 and TRBJ2-5; 10 bases fit TRBD2. Germline CDR1 reads DFQATT; CDR2 reads SNEGSKA (reference sequence). This CDR3 comprises 15 residues. J was trimmed by 2 bases and V by 3 bases; bases with no gene match: 6.

The DNA of the CDR3 is TGTGCCAGCAGGGTACAGGGGGTTCAGCCCCAGCATTTT. Protein product: CASRVQGVQPQHF. V is TRBV2 and J is TRBJ1-5; 8 bases are shared with TRBD1. With 6 bases clipped from V and 6 bases from J, the junction kept 4 bases outside the gene matches. Germline CDR1 SNHLY, CDR2 FYNNEI. The CDR3 runs 13 residues.

The V and J genes are TRBV4-2 and TRBJ1-5, with TRBD1 matching over 8 bases. The trim removed 0 bases at V and 3 bases at J, leaving 4 bases unmatched. The CDR3 is 16 residues long. Germline lookup yields CDR1 LGHNA and CDR2 YNFKEQ. CDR3 bases: TGTGCCAGCAGCCAAGAAGGGACAGGCTCCAATCAGCCCCAGCATTTT. Amino acids: CASSQEGTGSNQPQHF.

The chain employs TRBV5-1 and TRBJ2-6; D might be TRBD1 (5 bases). Trimming removed 1 base from V and 0 bases from J, with 5 bases in between. This CDR3 comprises 15 residues. Germline lookup yields CDR1 SGHRS and CDR2 YFSETQ. CDR3 DNA sequence: TGCGCCAGCAGCTTGACAGGCTCTGGGGCCAACGTCCTGACTTTC. Amino acids: CASSLTGSGANVLTF.

This chain links TRBV4-2 with TRBJ1-5, with D possibly being TRBD1 (6 bases). This CDR3 region has 15 residues. Trimming took 4 bases from V and 7 from J, leaving 17 bases between them. CDR1 is LGHNA and CDR2 is YNFKEQ in the germline V gene. The CDR3 nucleotides read TGTGCCAGCAGCCCGACGGGAGGGGGACGGCAGCCCCAGCATTTT. This codes for CASSPTGGGRQPQHF.

The chain links TRBV9 to TRBJ2-1, with D unresolved. Trimming cost V 2 bases and J 9 bases, with 12 bases left between them. Looked up from germline, CDR1 is SGDLS and CDR2 is YYNGEE. This CDR3 has 13 amino acids. CDR3 sequence: CASSVHDLGEQFF. CDR3 coding DNA: TGTGCCAGCAGCGTTCACGACTTAGGTGAGCAGTTCTTC.

The rearrangement joins TRBV27 to TRBJ2-5; 7 nucleotides line up with TRBD1. The ends lost 4 bases at V and 2 bases at J; junction bases unmatched: 4. This CDR3 is built from 14 residues. Germline V gene data show CDR1 as MNHEY and CDR2 as SMNVEV (reference sequence). CDR3 region: CASSWRQGQETQYF. The CDR3, as DNA: TGTGCCAGCAGTTGGCGACAGGGTCAAGAGACCCAGTACTTC.

This clone appeared a few times. J is TRBJ1-6 and V is TRBV13; D gene uncertain. Trimming stripped 3 bases from V and 12 bases from J, with 9 bases between. The CDR3 totals 12 residues. Germline lookup yields CDR1 PRHDT and CDR2 FYEKMQ (reference sequence). CDR3 amino acids: CASSFPRGPLHF. CDR3 sequence (DNA): TGTGCCAGCAGCTTCCCCCGGGGACCCCTCCACTTT.

The V call is TRBV2, the J call TRBJ1-3; D possibly corresponds to TRBD1 (6 bases). Germline V gene sequence: CDR1 SNHLY, CDR2 FYNNEI. V lost 7 bases and J lost 0, with 13 bases in between. The CDR3 totals 15 residues. CDR3 sequence: CASNPNRASGNTIYF. CDR3 nucleotides: TGTGCCAGCAACCCTAACAGGGCCTCTGGAAACACCATATATTTT.

The genes are TRBV7-9 and TRBJ2-5; possibly TRBD1 for D (5 bases). Trimming removed 5 bases at V and 4 bases at J, with 14 bases between. Germline V CDR1 and CDR2: SEHNR, FQNEAQ (reference sequence). The CDR3 is made up of 14 amino acids. Here the CDR3 reads CASSPRTNLETQYF. Written as DNA, the CDR3 is TGTGCCAGCAGCCCCCGGACAAACCTAGAGACCCAGTACTTC.

The genes are TRBV28 and TRBJ2-1; 13 bases line up with TRBD2. The CDR3 spans 15 residues. V shed 10 bases and J 8 bases; nucleotides not matched to a gene: 11. CDR1 is MDHEN, CDR2 SYDVKM, per germline. CDR3 nucleotides: TGTGCCATCAGACTAGCGGGAGGCATTTTGGATGAGCAGTTCTTC. This sequence encodes CAIRLAGGILDEQFF. Variable domain in full (rest from reference TRBV28 and TRBJ2-1): DVKVTQSSRYLVKRTGEKVFLECVQDMDHENMFWYRQDPGLGLRLIYFSYDVKMKEKGDIPEGYSVSREKKERFSLILESASTNQTSMYLCAIRLAGGILDEQFFGPGTRLTVL.